This entry lists 23 T cell receptor beta chains sequenced from one sample in a study of T cells in Graves' hyperthyroidism and ophthalmopathy. The investigators amplified TCR beta CDR3 regions from RNA transcripts. Using the HTBI primer set, a first-round RT-PCR was run on the TCR CDR3. TCRdb re-analysed the multiplex PCR reads in MiXCR, keeping a single row per CDR3 protein. The data contain roughly 740,000 distinct CDR3 sequences, about 16% of them seen just once; the ten biggest clones take up around 7.7%. Sequenced material: blood. The receptors shown here come from a man younger than 30 with Graves' hyperthyroidism.

The chain uses TRBV14 and TRBJ2-2, with 7 bases matching TRBD2. There are 17 residues in the CDR3. With 2 bases clipped from V and 6 bases from J, the junction kept 12 bases outside the gene matches. Germline V gives CDR1 SGHDN, CDR2 FVKESK. The DNA for the CDR3 is TGTGCCAGCAGCCAATCGATAACTAGCGACATTCCCGGGGAGCTGTTTTTT. Amino acid sequence: CASSQSITSDIPGELFF.

Notes on this clonotype: Mismatch with germline at one junction end may stem from a read error. This rearrangement joins TRBV11-2 to TRBJ2-3; 10 nucleotides align to TRBD2. The CDR3 has 14 amino acids. Germline CDR1 is SGHAT and CDR2 is FQNNGV. The CDR3 DNA reads as TGTGCCATCAGCGGGAGGGATAGCACAGATACGCAGTATTTT. Its protein product is CAISGRDSTDTQYF.

This clonotype was found many times. The rearrangement links TRBV2 to TRBJ2-1; no clear D gene. Germline V CDR1 and CDR2: SNHLY, FYNNEI. Between the trimmed V and J ends, which lost 6 bases and 7 bases, there was a span of 16 bases. This CDR3 is 14 amino acids long. The chain's CDR3 is CASSALGHSNEQFF. CDR3 sequence (DNA): TGTGCCAGCAGCGCGCTGGGCCACTCAAATGAGCAGTTCTTC. Combining the CDR3 with reference TRBV2 and TRBJ2-1 gives the whole variable domain EPEVTQTPSHQVTQMGQEVILRCVPISNHLYFYWYRQILGQKVEFLVSFYNNEISEKSEIFDDQFSVERPDGSNFTLKIRSTKLEDSAMYFCASSALGHSNEQFFGPGTRLTVL.

Ten or more counts support this clonotype. The chain is built from TRBV2 and TRBJ1-3; TRBD1 agrees at 9 bases. The J segment lost 3 bases and the V segment lost 10 bases, leaving 10 bases of the junction unmatched. Germline values: CDR1 SNHLY, CDR2 FYNNEI. The CDR3 has 15 residues. CDR3 protein: CATRQGEGSGNTIYF. The CDR3 DNA reads TGTGCCACCAGACAGGGGGAAGGGAGTGGAAACACCATATATTTT.

V and J are TRBV6-2 or TRBV6-3 and TRBJ2-7, with 9 nucleotides matching TRBD2. The CDR3 consists of 17 residues. Germline V gene lookup returns CDR1 MNHEY and CDR2 SVGEGT. V lost 2 bases and J lost 0; bases outside the gene matches: 8. The CDR3 bases are TGTGCCAGCAGTTACGAGGCTAGCGGGGCTCACTCCTACGAGCAGTACTTC. This sequence encodes CASSYEASGAHSYEQYF.

The chain uses TRBV20-1 and TRBJ2-7; 7 bases fit TRBD1. Germline CDR1 DFQATT, CDR2 SNEGSKA (reference sequence). This CDR3 is built from 15 residues. Trimming at V came to 0 bases and at J to 0 bases, leaving 5 bases not matched to a gene. The CDR3 sequence: CSARDLGTASYEQYF. The CDR3, as DNA: TGCAGTGCTAGAGATCTAGGGACAGCCTCCTACGAGCAGTACTTC.

V is TRBV7-8 and J is TRBJ1-5, with D possibly matching TRBD1 (5 bases). The germline V gene has CDR1 SGHVS and CDR2 FQNEAQ. Trimming stripped 5 bases from V and 3 bases from J, with 14 bases between. The CDR3 has 15 residues. Here the CDR3 DNA reads TGTGCCAGCAGCCCTTGGGGGGGGTTCAATCAGCCCCAGCATTTT. Translated, it gives CASSPWGGFNQPQHF.

This clonotype was picked up a small number of times. The chain employs TRBV6-1 and TRBJ1-6, with 9 positions matching TRBD1. V trimming: 6 bases; J trimming: 14 bases; junction bases outside the gene matches: 11. Per the germline V gene, CDR1 is MNHNS and CDR2 is SASEGT. This CDR3 contains 14 residues. CDR3 in amino acids: CASREGQGAMALHF. In DNA, the CDR3 is TGTGCCAGCAGAGAGGGACAGGGTGCGATGGCCCTCCACTTT.

This clonotype was found a few times. The chain joins TRBV7-3 to TRBJ2-5, with D unclear. This CDR3 comprises 13 residues. V gave up 5 bases and J gave up 1 base, with 8 bases separating them. Germline V gene lookup returns CDR1 SGHTA and CDR2 FQGTGA. The CDR3 protein is CASSRALQETQYF. CDR3 in DNA: TGTGCCAGCAGCCGGGCCCTCCAAGAGACCCAGTACTTC.

V is TRBV28 and J is TRBJ2-7, with 12 bases matching TRBD2. Looked up from germline, CDR1 is MDHEN and CDR2 is SYDVKM. The CDR3 sequence is 16 residues long. The trim removed 8 bases at V and 6 bases at J, leaving 14 bases unmatched. This CDR3 is CASGFGLAGGPCEQYF. In DNA form, the CDR3 reads TGTGCCAGCGGATTCGGTCTAGCGGGAGGGCCCTGCGAGCAGTACTTC.

There are a few counts of this clonotype. This chain connects TRBV7-6 to TRBJ2-7, with D perhaps TRBD1 or TRBD2 (5 bases each). Germline V lookup: CDR1 SGHVS, CDR2 FNYEAQ. V was shortened by 3 bases and J by 3 bases, with 12 bases between the two germline ends. The CDR3 runs 14 residues. The CDR3 loop is CASSFGTSDYEQYF. The CDR3 nucleotides read TGTGCCAGCAGCTTCGGGACCTCCGACTACGAGCAGTACTTC.

The V and J genes are TRBV7-9 and TRBJ2-7; no definite D call. V was pared by 5 bases and J by 5 bases, with 10 bases between. CDR1 SEHNR and CDR2 FQNEAQ come from the germline V gene (reference sequence). This CDR3 contains 12 residues. CDR3 sequence reads: CASSDPMNEQYF. In DNA, the CDR3 is TGTGCCAGCAGCGACCCCATGAACGAGCAGTACTTC.

This clonotype was seen a few times. V and J are TRBV6-1 and TRBJ2-1; unclear D gene. Germline V gene sequence: CDR1 MNHNS, CDR2 SASEGT. This CDR3 is built from 15 residues. Trimming shortened V by 6 bases and J by 0 bases, and 12 bases separated the two germline ends. CDR3 sequence (DNA): TGTGCCAGCAGCCCCGTTGACGCCTCCTACAATGAGCAGTTCTTC. Translation: CASSPVDASYNEQFF.

Many counts were recorded for this clonotype. The V call is TRBV7-9, the J call TRBJ2-1; D is unresolved. The CDR3 extends over 15 amino acids. V was trimmed by 5 bases and J by 2 bases, leaving 13 bases between them. Germline V gene lookup returns CDR1 SEHNR and CDR2 FQNEAQ (reference sequence). The CDR3 sequence: CASSESLPPYNEQFF. DNA of the CDR3: TGTGCCAGCAGCGAAAGTCTCCCCCCCTACAATGAGCAGTTCTTC.

The rearrangement joins TRBV20-1 to TRBJ2-7; 10 bases match TRBD2. Germline V gives CDR1 DFQATT, CDR2 SNEGSKA (reference sequence). This CDR3 has 16 amino acids. The J segment lost 1 base and the V segment lost 3 bases, leaving 9 bases of the junction unmatched. CDR3 in amino acids: CSASAAGGILSYEQYF. The CDR3 nucleotides read TGCAGTGCTAGCGCAGCGGGAGGGATCCTATCCTACGAGCAGTACTTC.

This clonotype came up a few times. The chain's CDR3 is CAWSRDSNYGYTF. The CDR3, as DNA: TGTGCCTGGAGTCGGGACAGTAACTATGGCTACACCTTC. The chain is built from TRBV30 and TRBJ1-2, with 7 bases that match TRBD1. The CDR3 length is 13 residues. Losses at the gene ends were 2 bases for V and 1 base for J; bases not matched to a gene: 1. Germline CDR1 reads GTSNPN; CDR2 reads SVGIG (reference sequence). Looking up the rest from reference TRBV30 and TRBJ1-2 gives the full variable domain: SQTIHQWPATLVQPVGSPLSLECTVEGTSNPNLYWYRQAAGRGLQLLFYSVGIGQISSEVPQNLSASRPQDRQFILSSKKLLLSDSGFYLCAWSRDSNYGYTFGSGTRLTVV.

This clonotype appeared many times. The chain combines TRBV12-3 or TRBV12-4 with TRBJ2-7; 11 bases line up with TRBD2. The length of the CDR3 is 14 residues. Trimming at V came to 6 bases and at J to 6 bases, leaving 7 bases not matched to a gene. DNA for the CDR3: TGTGCCAGCAGCGTAGCGGGAGGGCGGGTCGAGCAGTACTTC. Amino acid sequence: CASSVAGGRVEQYF.

The chain employs TRBV24-1 and TRBJ1-2; no definite D call. Germline V gene data show CDR1 as KGHDR and CDR2 as SFDVKD. The V end was cut by 5 bases, the J end by 4 bases, with 7 bases between. CDR3 length equals 12 residues. The CDR3 region is CATSGAIYGYTF. The CDR3 region has the DNA TGTGCCACCAGTGGGGCCATCTATGGCTACACCTTC.

The chain joins TRBV7-9 to TRBJ2-7, with no clear D. V dropped 3 bases and J dropped 3 bases, with 9 bases sitting between them. The CDR3 is 13 amino acids. CDR1 SEHNR and CDR2 FQNEAQ come from the germline V gene (reference sequence). The DNA for the CDR3 is TGTGCCAGCAGCTTCCAAGCTAGCTACGAGCAGTACTTC. This translates into CASSFQASYEQYF. The variable domain in full, with the rest retrieved from reference TRBV7-9 and TRBJ2-7, is DTGVSQNPRHKITKRGQNVTFRCDPISEHNRLYWYRQTLGQGPEFLTYFQNEAQLEKSRLLSDRFSAERPKGSFSTLEIQRTEQGDSAMYLCASSFQASYEQYFGPGTRLTVT.

Ten or more counts support this clonotype. This chain uses TRBV30 with TRBJ1-1, with D tentatively TRBD1 (5 bases). The V end was cut by 5 bases, the J end by 4 bases, with 26 bases between. Per the germline V gene, CDR1 is GTSNPN and CDR2 is SVGIG (reference sequence). This CDR3 spans 17 amino acids. For the CDR3, the DNA is TGTGCCTGGCGTCATGGGGGAAGAGGGAGCCGGGGCACTGAAGCTTTCTTT. This encodes CAWRHGGRGSRGTEAFF.

This clonotype was detected only a few times. The rearrangement uses TRBV28 and TRBJ1-1; no clear D. The germline V gene encodes CDR1 MDHEN and CDR2 SYDVKM. The CDR3 is made up of 13 amino acids. The V and J ends lost 2 bases and 5 bases respectively, with 9 bases between them. CDR3 loop: CASSLMVGTEAFF. The CDR3 nucleotides read TGTGCCAGCAGTTTAATGGTGGGGACTGAAGCTTTCTTT.

This clonotype was detected only a few times. The gene calls are TRBV19 and TRBJ1-6; the D is unclear. The CDR3 runs to 13 residues. Deletions cut 8 bases from V and 4 bases from J, with 9 bases between. CDR1 and CDR2 (germline): LNHDA, SQIVND (reference sequence). The CDR3 protein is CASGMAYNSPLHF. In nucleotides, the CDR3 is TGTGCCAGTGGGATGGCTTATAATTCACCCCTCCACTTT.

This clonotype was seen ten or more times. This sequence joins TRBV29-1 and TRBJ2-1, with TRBD2 as a possible D gene (5 bases). The CDR3 contains 14 residues. Trimming left V 8 bases short and J 8 bases short, with 22 bases between. Germline V gene sequence: CDR1 SQVTM, CDR2 ANQGSEA. The CDR3 sequence is CSTSPARGRDEQFF. CDR3 in DNA: TGCAGCACATCCCCCGCTAGAGGGCGGGATGAGCAGTTCTTC.